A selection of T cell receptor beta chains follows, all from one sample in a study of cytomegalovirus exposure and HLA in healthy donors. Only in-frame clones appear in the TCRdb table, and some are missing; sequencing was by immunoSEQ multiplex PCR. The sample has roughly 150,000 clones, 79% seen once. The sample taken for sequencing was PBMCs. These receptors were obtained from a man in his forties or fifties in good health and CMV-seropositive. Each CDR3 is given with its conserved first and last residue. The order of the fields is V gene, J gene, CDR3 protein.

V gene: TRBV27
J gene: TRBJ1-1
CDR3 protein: CASTGVQGNTEAFF

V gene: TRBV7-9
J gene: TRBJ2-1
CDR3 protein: CASSWLRSADNEQFF

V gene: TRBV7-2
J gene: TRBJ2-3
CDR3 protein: CASSFISTDTQYF

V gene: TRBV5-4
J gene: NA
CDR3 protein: CASSPALPSYEQYF

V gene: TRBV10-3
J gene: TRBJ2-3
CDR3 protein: CAIKTARTDTQYF

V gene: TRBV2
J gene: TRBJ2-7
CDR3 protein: CASSEAEVDEQYF

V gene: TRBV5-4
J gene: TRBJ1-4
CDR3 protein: CASSFGTPGGSEKLFF

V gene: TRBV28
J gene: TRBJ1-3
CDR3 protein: CASSLLSGGALSGNTIYF

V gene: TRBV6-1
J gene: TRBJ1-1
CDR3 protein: CASSRGRLTEAFF

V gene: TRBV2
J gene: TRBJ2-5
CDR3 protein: CASSDLTDQETQYF

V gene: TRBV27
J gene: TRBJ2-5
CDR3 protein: CASSLTGTRGETQYF

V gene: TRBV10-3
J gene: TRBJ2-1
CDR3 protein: CAISPSSLAGGINEQFF

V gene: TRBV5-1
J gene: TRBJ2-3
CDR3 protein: CASSATGTSADTQYF

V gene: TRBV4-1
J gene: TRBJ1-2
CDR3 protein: CASSQVGQGSYGYTF

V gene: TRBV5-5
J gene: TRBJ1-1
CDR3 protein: CASSSGQDRTNTEAFF